These 5 T cell receptor beta chains were sequenced from one sample in a study of T-cell memory formation after mild COVID-19. MiXCR, applied by TCRdb to the 5' RACE reads, yields one record per CDR3 protein. Of around 340,000 distinct CDR3 sequences in the sample, approximately 14% were seen once. Sequenced sample: PBMCs or a T cell subset sorted from them (not recorded which). The receptors stem from a man between 18 and 29 years old who had mild COVID-19 (a few samples of this study predate the infection). Cell type and time point are not known.

This clonotype was picked up a small number of times. The chain has TRBV5-4 and TRBJ1-1, with D perhaps matching TRBD1 (5 bases). V was pared by 6 bases and J by 2 bases, with 11 bases between. This CDR3 comprises 13 residues. The germline V gene encodes CDR1 SGHNT and CDR2 YYREEE (reference sequence). The CDR3 DNA reads TGTGCCAGCAACAGAGACAGAAACACTGAAGCTTTCTTT. Translating it yields CASNRDRNTEAFF.

The rearrangement links TRBV5-5 to TRBJ2-3; D is uncertain. Germline assignment: CDR1 SGHKS and CDR2 YYEKEE (reference sequence). Between the trimmed V and J ends, which lost 4 bases and 4 bases, there was a span of 10 bases. CDR3 size: 13 residues. The CDR3 is CASSLTWADTQYF. CDR3 DNA: TGTGCCAGCAGCCTTACTTGGGCAGATACGCAGTATTTT. The whole variable domain, filled in from reference TRBV5-5 and TRBJ2-3, reads DAGVTQSPTHLIKTRGQQVTLRCSPISGHKSVSWYQQVLGQGPQFIFQYYEKEERGRGNFPDRFSARQFPNYSSELNVNALLLGDSALYLCASSLTWADTQYFGPGTRLTVL.

The chain couples TRBV15 to TRBJ2-1, with D possibly matching TRBD2 (6 bases). The ends were cut back, 0 bases at V and 7 bases at J, with 25 bases in the middle. CDR1 and CDR2 (germline): LNHNV, YYDKDF (reference sequence). The CDR3 totals 19 residues. The CDR3 DNA sequence: TGTGCCACCAGCAGAGATCCCCGGGGAGGCGGGACGTTTAAAAATGAGCAGTTCTTC. Translation: CATSRDPRGGGTFKNEQFF.

The chain has TRBV11-2 and TRBJ2-5; unclear D gene. Trimming pared 1 base from V and 4 bases from J, leaving 10 bases between. Germline assignment: CDR1 SGHAT and CDR2 FQNNGV. The CDR3 is 14 residues long. The CDR3 DNA sequence: TGTGCCAGCAGCTTAGTCTCGTTTCGAGAGACCCAGTACTTC. Protein product: CASSLVSFRETQYF.

This clonotype was counted between two and nine times. The chain has TRBV7-9 and TRBJ1-1; TRBD1 agrees at 7 bases. J lost 6 bases, V lost 4 bases, and 8 bases had no gene match. CDR3 length: 14 amino acids. The V gene's germline CDR1 is SEHNR and CDR2 FQNEAQ (reference sequence). CDR3 sequence reads: CASSSMTGLPEAFF. CDR3 nucleotides: TGTGCCAGCAGCTCGATGACAGGGCTACCTGAAGCTTTCTTT.